The rows below give T cell receptor beta chains drawn from one sample of a study of identical twins. TCRdb redid the calling of the 5' RACE reads with MiXCR, one entry per CDR3 protein. The table shows hundreds of thousands of distinct CDR3 sequences, with approximately 21% occurring only once. The data were also submitted as part of a second study, on T cells expressing NK-cell markers.

The specimen was PBMCs. The source is a woman aged 18-30 years in good health. CDR3s include the opening cysteine and the closing phenylalanine or tryptophan. A D gene is named only where the DNA matches it firmly. The listing skips clone size in some rows; elsewhere it reads once, few, many or a size class.

>NA|11|NA|TRBJ1-1|TRBV20-1
CSVSWTVKAFF
TGCAGTGTCTCCTGGACAGTTAAGGCTTTCTTT
>NA|14|NA|TRBJ1-4|TRBV5-1
CASSTGTLYEKLFF
TGCGCCAGCAGCACCGGGACATTATATGAAAAACTGTTTTTT
>NA|14|few|TRBJ2-7|TRBV9
CASSVSGRSDEQYF
TGTGCCAGCAGCGTATCTGGGCGGAGCGACGAGCAGTACTTC
>TRBD2|17|NA|TRBJ2-1|TRBV20-1
CSAITSGGVRSYNEQFF
TGCAGTGCTATAACTAGCGGGGGGGTCCGCTCCTACAATGAGCAGTTCTTC
>TRBD2|14|NA|TRBJ2-3|TRBV30
CAWSLSGSTDTQYF
TGTGCCTGGAGTCTTAGCGGGAGCACAGATACGCAGTATTTT
>NA|14|NA|TRBJ2-7|TRBV7-8
CASSGTGVPYEQYF
TGTGCCAGCAGCGGAACCGGGGTTCCCTACGAGCAGTACTTC
>NA|13|few|TRBJ2-3|TRBV5-1
CASSPRLDDTQYF
TGCGCCAGCAGCCCCAGACTAGACGATACGCAGTATTTT
>NA|13|NA|TRBJ1-3|TRBV12-3/TRBV12-4
CASSPLEGNTIYF
TGTGCCAGCAGTCCGTTGGAGGGAAACACCATATATTTT
>NA|13|many|TRBJ2-1|TRBV10-3
CAISRGLNNEQFF
TGTGCCATCAGTAGAGGACTTAACAATGAGCAGTTCTTC
>NA|13|many|TRBJ1-2|TRBV4-3
CASSQDANYGYTF
TGCGCCAGCAGCCAAGATGCTAACTATGGCTACACCTTC
>TRBD2|17|few|TRBJ2-5|TRBV7-9
CASSFEGRGAGRETQYF
TGTGCCAGCAGCTTTGAAGGGCGAGGAGCGGGGCGAGAGACCCAGTACTTC
>TRBD2|14|few|TRBJ2-1|TRBV5-1
CASREGAGGNEQFF
TGCGCCAGCAGGGAAGGAGCGGGAGGCAATGAGCAGTTCTTC
>TRBD1|16|NA|TRBJ1-1|TRBV5-1
CASRRSQGAWNTEAFF
TGCGCCAGCAGGCGTTCCCAGGGGGCATGGAACACTGAAGCTTTCTTT
>TRBD2|15|few|TRBJ2-7|TRBV7-9
CASSSAGASLYEQYF
TGTGCCAGCAGTTCAGCGGGGGCCTCTCTCTACGAGCAGTACTTC
>NA|15|few|TRBJ1-2|TRBV20-1
CSARDLAYSNYGYTF
TGCAGTGCTAGAGATTTGGCTTACTCTAACTATGGCTACACCTTC
>TRBD2|16|few|TRBJ2-1|TRBV5-1
CASSLTGTSGKGEQFF
TGCGCCAGCAGCTTGACCGGGACTAGCGGGAAGGGTGAGCAGTTCTTC
>TRBD2|16|few|TRBJ2-1|TRBV5-1
CASSPSGGSSYNEQFF
TGCGCCAGCAGCCCTAGCGGGGGGAGCTCCTACAATGAGCAGTTCTTC
>NA|15|NA|TRBJ2-7|TRBV20-1
CSASHPGLGGHEQYF
TGCAGTGCTAGCCACCCGGGACTAGGGGGCCACGAGCAGTACTTC
>TRBD1|13|few|TRBJ2-7|TRBV29-1
CSVVSGGTYEQYF
TGCAGCGTTGTTTCAGGGGGAACCTACGAGCAGTACTTC
>NA|16|many|TRBJ1-2|TRBV27
CASSSLGGTPLYGYTF
TGTGCCAGCAGTTCCCTCGGCGGAACCCCTCTCTATGGCTACACCTTC
>NA|13|once|TRBJ2-6|TRBV10-3
CATQGLGANVLTF
TGTGCCACGCAAGGCCTTGGGGCCAACGTCCTGACTTTC
>TRBD1|15|many|TRBJ2-7|TRBV25-1
CASSTGQASSYEQYF
TGTGCCAGCAGTACAGGACAGGCAAGCTCCTACGAGCAGTACTTC
>TRBD2|13|NA|TRBJ2-1|TRBV2
CASLAGGRNEQFF
TGTGCCAGCTTAGCGGGAGGGAGGAATGAGCAGTTCTTC
>NA|15|NA|TRBJ1-1|TRBV4-2
CASSQEVLRTAEAFF
TGTGCCAGCAGCCAAGAAGTCCTCAGGACAGCTGAAGCTTTCTTT
>NA|14|NA|TRBJ1-1|TRBV7-2
CASSWGIVNTEAFF
TGTGCCAGCAGCTGGGGGATCGTGAACACTGAAGCTTTCTTT
>NA|15|NA|TRBJ2-5|TRBV7-2
CASSLWPVEWETQYF
TGTGCCAGCAGCTTATGGCCGGTGGAGTGGGAGACCCAGTACTTC
>NA|12|NA|TRBJ2-3|TRBV20-1
CSAAGAMNTQYF
TGCAGTGCGGCCGGGGCAATGAATACGCAGTATTTT
>NA|16|NA|TRBJ2-6|TRBV5-6
CASTGGLATGANVLTF
TGTGCCAGCACCGGCGGGCTAGCTACTGGGGCCAACGTCCTGACTTTC